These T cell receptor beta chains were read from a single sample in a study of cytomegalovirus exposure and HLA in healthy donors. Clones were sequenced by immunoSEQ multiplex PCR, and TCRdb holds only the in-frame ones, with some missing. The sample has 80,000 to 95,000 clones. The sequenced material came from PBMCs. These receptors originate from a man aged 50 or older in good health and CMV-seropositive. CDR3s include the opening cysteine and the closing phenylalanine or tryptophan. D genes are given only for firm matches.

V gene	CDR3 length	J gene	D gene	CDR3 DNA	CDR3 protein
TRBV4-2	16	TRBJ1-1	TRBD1	TGTGCCAGCAGCCAGGCACCGGGACAGAAAAAAGCTGAAGCTTTCTTT	CASSQAPGQKKAEAFF
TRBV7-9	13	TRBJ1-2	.	TGTGCCAGCAGCTTACAGGACTCCTATGGCTACACCTTC	CASSLQDSYGYTF
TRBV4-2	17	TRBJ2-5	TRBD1	TGTGCCAGCAGCCAAACGGACAGGGCGAGGGGAAACGAGACCCAGTACTTC	CASSQTDRARGNETQYF
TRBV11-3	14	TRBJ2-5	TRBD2	TGTGCCAGCAGCCCAGGACTAGCGGGAGCGGACCAGTACTTC	CASSPGLAGADQYF
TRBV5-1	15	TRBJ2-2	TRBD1	TGCGCCACCACCCGGGACAGGGGTTTTGACGGGGAGCTGTTTTTT	CATTRDRGFDGELFF
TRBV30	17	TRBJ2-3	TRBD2	TGTGCCTGGAGTGCAAAGGACGGGACTAGCGGGAAACGTACGCAGTATTTT	CAWSAKDGTSGKRTQYF
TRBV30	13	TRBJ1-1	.	TGTGCCTGGATTAAAACAGTGAACACTGAAGCTTTCTTT	CAWIKTVNTEAFF
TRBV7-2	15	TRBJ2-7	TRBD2	TGTGCCAGCAGCCCGCGGGGGACTAGCGAATCCGAGCAGTACTTC	CASSPRGTSESEQYF
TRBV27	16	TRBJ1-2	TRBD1	TGTGCCAGCAGTTTATCGTACAGGGGGCTAAACTATGGCTACACCTTC	CASSLSYRGLNYGYTF
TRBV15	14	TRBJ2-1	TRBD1	TGTGCCACCAGCCCGGACAGGGTGTACAATGAGCAGTTCTTC	CATSPDRVYNEQFF
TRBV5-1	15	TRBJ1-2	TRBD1	TGCGCCAGCGGCCCGCAGGGGGCGGTTAACTATGGCTACACCTTC	CASGPQGAVNYGYTF
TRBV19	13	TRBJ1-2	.	TGTGCCAGTAGTATCGAGAGTTTCTATGGCTACACCTTC	CASSIESFYGYTF
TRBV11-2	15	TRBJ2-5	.	TGTGCCAGCAGCTTCTCCGGGACTCTGGGCGAGACCCAGTACTTC	CASSFSGTLGETQYF
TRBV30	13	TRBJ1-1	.	TGTGCCTGGAGTATCACGGGGAGCACTGAAGCTTTCTTT	CAWSITGSTEAFF
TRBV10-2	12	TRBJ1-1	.	TGCGCCAGCAGTGAGGTGGGGCCTCCAGCAATCTTT	CASSEVGPPAIF
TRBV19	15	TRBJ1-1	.	TGTGCCAGTAGTATGGACAGACTCATGAACACTGAAGCTTTCTTT	CASSMDRLMNTEAFF
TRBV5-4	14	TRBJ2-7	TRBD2	TGTGCCAGCAGCTTGCAGCGGGAGGGCCGCGAGCAGTACTTC	CASSLQREGREQYF
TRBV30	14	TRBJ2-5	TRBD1	TGTGCCTGGAGTCCCGGGCAGGGGGACGAGACCCAGTACTTC	CAWSPGQGDETQYF
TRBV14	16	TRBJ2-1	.	TGTGCCAGCAGCCAAGTTGGGCTAGCGTCATACAATGAGCAGTTCTTC	CASSQVGLASYNEQFF
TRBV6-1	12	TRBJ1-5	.	TGTGCCAGCAGTGAAGCGTCGCAGGGCCAGCATTTT	CASSEASQGQHF
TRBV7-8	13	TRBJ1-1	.	TGTGCCAGCAGCTTTAGAGGGGACAAAAAAGCTTTCTTT	CASSFRGDKKAFF
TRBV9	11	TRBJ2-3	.	TGTGCCAGCAGCGCCCAAGATACGCAGTATTTT	CASSAQDTQYF
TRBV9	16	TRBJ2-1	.	TGTGCCAGCACCCAAACGGGACTGGGCCTGAGCAATGAGCAGTTCTTC	CASTQTGLGLSNEQFF
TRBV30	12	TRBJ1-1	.	TGTGCCTGGAGTTCAGGGAACACTGAAGCTTTCTTT	CAWSSGNTEAFF
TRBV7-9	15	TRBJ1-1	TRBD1	TGTGCCAGCAGCCCACCGGGACAGGGGGACCCTGAAGCTTTCTTT	CASSPPGQGDPEAFF
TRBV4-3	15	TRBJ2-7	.	TGCGCCAGCAGCCAACGCCGGGACTTTGTCTACGAGCAGTACTTC	CASSQRRDFVYEQYF
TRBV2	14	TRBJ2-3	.	TGTGCCAGCACCCGGGACACCTCCACGAATACGCAGTATTTT	CASTRDTSTNTQYF
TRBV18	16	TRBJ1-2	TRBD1	TGTGCCAGCTCACCCGGGACAGGGGATTCGCACTATGGCTACACCTTC	CASSPGTGDSHYGYTF
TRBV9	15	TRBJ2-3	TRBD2	TGTGCCAGCAGCGCCTGGGAGGGACTTTCAGATACGCAGTATTTT	CASSAWEGLSDTQYF
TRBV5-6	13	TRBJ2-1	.	TGTGCCAGCAGCGTCACTAGAGGCAATGAGCAGTTCTTC	CASSVTRGNEQFF